Listed below are T cell receptor beta chains from one sample, sequenced in a study of vaccination effects on CD4 cells after COVID-19. The data were produced by immunoSEQ multiplex PCR, yet TCRdb's version contains in-frame clones alone and is incomplete. The sample yields about 23,000 clones, 68% seen once. No antigen is known for these receptors. The sequenced sample was CD4+ T cells from PBMCs cultured with HCoV-NL63 spike peptides, obtained before COVID-19 vaccination. The receptor source for this set is a human donor who received a COVID-19 vaccine. The CDR3 runs from the conserved cysteine through the conserved F or W. Each record gives: clone size, V gene, CDR3 length, D gene, J gene, CDR3 DNA, CDR3 protein. A D gene is named only where the DNA matches it firmly. The size field is filled for only some rows; it gives once, few, many or a size class.

>few|TRBV5-1|15|-|TRBJ1-3
TGCGCCAGCAGCTTGGCGGGGGGATCTGGAAACACCATATATTTT
CASSLAGGSGNTIYF
>-|TRBV5-1|12|-|TRBJ1-1
TGCGCCAGCAGCTTAGAGGGGACTGAAGCTTTCTTT
CASSLEGTEAFF
>-|TRBV5-4|17|TRBD1|TRBJ2-5
TGTGCCAGCACCTCGGACAGGGACAGGGGAACACAAGAGACCCAGTACTTC
CASTSDRDRGTQETQYF
>-|TRBV7-7|13|TRBD1|TRBJ2-5
TGTGCCAGCAGCGGACAGGGAGGCGAGACCCAGTACTTC
CASSGQGGETQYF
>-|TRBV10-3|17|TRBD1|TRBJ1-5
TGTGCCATCAGTGAGTCGTGGGACAGGGATAGCAATCAGCCCCAGCATTTT
CAISESWDRDSNQPQHF
>-|TRBV5-1|17|TRBD2|TRBJ2-3
TGCGCCAGCAGCCCCCGGCTAGCGGGAGCTAACACAGATACGCAGTATTTT
CASSPRLAGANTDTQYF
>few|TRBV6-5|15|-|TRBJ1-1
TGTGCCAGCACTGGACAGTTCGCCATGAACACTGAAGCTTTCTTT
CASTGQFAMNTEAFF
>medium-sized|TRBV19|16|-|TRBJ2-2
TGTGCCAGTAGTATCCCAGCGTGGGAGAACACCGGGGAGCTGTTTTTT
CASSIPAWENTGELFF
>-|TRBV3-1/TRBV3-2|18|TRBD1|TRBJ1-1
TGTGCCAGCAGCCCGTGGACAGGGGGCCGCAGAGGGAACACTGAAGCTTTCTTT
CASSPWTGGRRGNTEAFF
>-|TRBV18|17|-|TRBJ2-2
TGTGCCAGCTCACCACCCGGGACTCAGGGGAGGACCGGGGAGCTGTTTTTT
CASSPPGTQGRTGELFF
>-|TRBV6-5|15|-|TRBJ2-7
TGTGCCAGCATAGGTGTTACCACCAGCTCCTACGAGCAGTACTTC
CASIGVTTSSYEQYF
>-|TRBV12-5|17|TRBD2|TRBJ2-3
TGTGCTAGTGGGGGAGGGACTAGCGGGAGCCTTGCAGATACGCAGTATTTT
CASGGGTSGSLADTQYF